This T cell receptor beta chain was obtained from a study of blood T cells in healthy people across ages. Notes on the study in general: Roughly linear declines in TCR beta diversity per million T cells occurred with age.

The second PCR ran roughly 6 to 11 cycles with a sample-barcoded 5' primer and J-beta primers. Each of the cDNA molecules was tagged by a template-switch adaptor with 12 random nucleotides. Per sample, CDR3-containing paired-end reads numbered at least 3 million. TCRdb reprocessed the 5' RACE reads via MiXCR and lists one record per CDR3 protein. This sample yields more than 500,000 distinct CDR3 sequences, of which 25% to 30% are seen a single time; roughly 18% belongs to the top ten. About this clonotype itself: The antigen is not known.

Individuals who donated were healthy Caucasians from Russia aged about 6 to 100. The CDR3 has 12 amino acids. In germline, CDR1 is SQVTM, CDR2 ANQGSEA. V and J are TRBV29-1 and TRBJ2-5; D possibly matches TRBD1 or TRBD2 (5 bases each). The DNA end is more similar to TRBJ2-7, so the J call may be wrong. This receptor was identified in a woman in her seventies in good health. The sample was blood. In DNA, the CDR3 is TGCAGCGTGGGCCGGGGCGGCTACGAGCAGTACTTC. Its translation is CSVGRGGYEQYF.